Listed below are T cell receptor beta chains from one sample, sequenced in a study of cytomegalovirus exposure and HLA in healthy donors. The method was immunoSEQ multiplex PCR; TCRdb's version includes in-frame clones alone and lacks a portion of them. The sample yields about 92,000 clones, 69% seen once. Sequenced: PBMCs. All receptors derive from a man aged 45-65 years in good health and CMV-seronegative. The CDR3 runs from the conserved cysteine through the conserved F or W. Each record gives: clone size, J gene, V gene, D gene, CDR3 protein, CDR3 DNA. A D gene is named only where the DNA matches it firmly. Clone size appears in some rows only: once, few, many, or a class for an expanded clone.

clone size: .; J gene: TRBJ1-2; V gene: TRBV6-5; D gene: .; CDR3 protein: CASSYAEAYGYTF; CDR3 DNA: TGTGCCAGCAGTTACGCCGAAGCCTATGGCTACACCTTC
clone size: .; J gene: TRBJ1-6; V gene: TRBV27; D gene: .; CDR3 protein: CASSSTTRNSPLHF; CDR3 DNA: TGTGCCAGCAGTTCCACGACTAGGAATTCACCCCTCCACTTT
clone size: .; J gene: TRBJ1-2; V gene: TRBV5-1; D gene: .; CDR3 protein: CASSPDTNYGYTF; CDR3 DNA: TGCGCCAGCAGCCCGGACACAAACTATGGCTACACCTTC
clone size: .; J gene: TRBJ1-3; V gene: TRBV5-1; D gene: .; CDR3 protein: CASSLAIPTGNTIYF; CDR3 DNA: TGCGCCAGCAGCTTGGCCATCCCCACTGGAAACACCATATATTTT
clone size: .; J gene: TRBJ1-2; V gene: TRBV28; D gene: .; CDR3 protein: CASSSPGVGEGYTF; CDR3 DNA: TGTGCCAGCAGTTCCCCAGGGGTCGGTGAAGGCTACACCTTC
clone size: many; J gene: TRBJ2-1; V gene: TRBV4-2; D gene: TRBD2; CDR3 protein: CASSQDASSGGYNEQFF; CDR3 DNA: TGTGCCAGCAGCCAAGATGCATCTAGCGGGGGCTACAATGAGCAGTTCTTC
clone size: .; J gene: TRBJ2-4; V gene: TRBV2; D gene: TRBD1; CDR3 protein: CASILRQTGEAKNIQYF; CDR3 DNA: TGTGCCAGCATCTTACGCCAAACAGGGGAAGCCAAAAACATTCAGTACTTC
clone size: .; J gene: TRBJ1-5; V gene: TRBV6-5; D gene: .; CDR3 protein: CASSSGGRFGNQPQHF; CDR3 DNA: TGTGCCAGCAGTTCCGGCGGGAGGTTCGGCAATCAGCCCCAGCATTTT
clone size: once; J gene: TRBJ2-1; V gene: TRBV7-2; D gene: TRBD1; CDR3 protein: CASSLVGQGKEQFF; CDR3 DNA: TGTGCCAGCAGCTTAGTGGGACAGGGAAAGGAGCAGTTCTTC
clone size: .; J gene: TRBJ2-7; V gene: TRBV29-1; D gene: .; CDR3 protein: CSVEPGDNYEQYF; CDR3 DNA: TGCAGCGTTGAGCCAGGGGACAACTACGAGCAGTACTTC
clone size: .; J gene: TRBJ2-1; V gene: TRBV7-2; D gene: TRBD2; CDR3 protein: CASSSTSGSRMNEQFF; CDR3 DNA: TGTGCCAGCAGCTCGACTAGCGGGAGTCGTATGAATGAGCAGTTCTTC
clone size: .; J gene: TRBJ1-6; V gene: TRBV5-1; D gene: TRBD1; CDR3 protein: CASSPTGGVYNSPLHF; CDR3 DNA: TGCGCCAGCAGCCCGACAGGGGGGGTTTATAATTCACCCCTCCACTTT
clone size: .; J gene: TRBJ1-2; V gene: TRBV9; D gene: TRBD1; CDR3 protein: CASSAPGTGLGGYTF; CDR3 DNA: TGTGCCAGCAGCGCTCCCGGGACAGGGTTGGGTGGCTACACCTTC
clone size: .; J gene: TRBJ2-1; V gene: TRBV5-1; D gene: TRBD1; CDR3 protein: CASSSAGTGSYNEQFF; CDR3 DNA: TGCGCCAGCAGCTCGGCCGGGACAGGATCCTACAATGAGCAGTTCTTC
clone size: .; J gene: TRBJ1-2; V gene: TRBV6-5; D gene: .; CDR3 protein: CASWSLSGYGYTF; CDR3 DNA: TGTGCCAGCTGGTCACTTTCCGGCTATGGCTACACCTTC
clone size: few; J gene: TRBJ2-7; V gene: TRBV2; D gene: .; CDR3 protein: CASSEARGRRGSYEQYF; CDR3 DNA: TGTGCCAGCAGTGAAGCGCGAGGAAGAAGAGGCTCCTACGAGCAGTACTTC
clone size: .; J gene: TRBJ2-3; V gene: TRBV4-2; D gene: .; CDR3 protein: CASSPSPGLSTDTQYF; CDR3 DNA: TGTGCCAGCAGCCCATCCCCAGGGTTGAGCACAGATACGCAGTATTTT
clone size: .; J gene: TRBJ2-5; V gene: TRBV5-1; D gene: TRBD1; CDR3 protein: CASSLVRTGENQETQYF; CDR3 DNA: TGCGCCAGCAGCTTGGTTCGTACAGGGGAAAACCAAGAGACCCAGTACTTC
clone size: once; J gene: TRBJ2-3; V gene: TRBV5-1; D gene: TRBD1; CDR3 protein: CASSSGTGLWDTQYF; CDR3 DNA: TGCGCCAGCAGCTCGGGGACAGGGCTCTGGGATACGCAGTATTTT
clone size: .; J gene: TRBJ1-2; V gene: TRBV7-2; D gene: .; CDR3 protein: CASSFSFYGYTF; CDR3 DNA: TGTGCCAGCAGCTTCTCCTTCTATGGCTACACCTTC
clone size: .; J gene: TRBJ2-5; V gene: TRBV7-3; D gene: TRBD2; CDR3 protein: CASSALGGSGETQYF; CDR3 DNA: TGTGCCAGCAGCGCCCTGGGGGGTAGCGGGGAGACCCAGTACTTC
clone size: .; J gene: TRBJ1-1; V gene: TRBV11-3; D gene: .; CDR3 protein: CASSLIAWGDTEAFF; CDR3 DNA: TGTGCCAGCAGCTTAATAGCCTGGGGGGACACTGAAGCTTTCTTT